The entry below gives a single TCR beta chain sequence along with its context. This entry belongs to a study of blood T cell repertoires in COVID-19. Original analysis: How many nucleated cells were present was estimated from reference gene primer amplification. Clones were sequenced by immunoSEQ multiplex PCR, and TCRdb holds only the in-frame ones, with some missing. The V and J calls and the clone size are those of that table, but D and trimming were determined from the DNA. The sample includes 170,000 or so clones, 88% seen only once; the top ten take 6.5% to 8%. Participants were placed into cohorts based on the clinical history they reported. The sequencing input was PBMCs or T cells enriched from blood (not recorded which). This TCR came from a woman between 50 and 59 years old who had recovered from COVID-19.

The CDR3 DNA is TGTGCCAGCAGCCGACAGGGGCCCTACGAGCAGTACTTC. Its protein is CASSRQGPYEQYF. V gene TRBV14 combines with J gene TRBJ2-7; 8 bases fit TRBD1. This CDR3 spans 13 amino acids. The trim removed 4 bases at V and 2 bases at J, leaving 1 base unmatched. Germline-derived CDR1 and CDR2 are SGHDN and FVKESK.